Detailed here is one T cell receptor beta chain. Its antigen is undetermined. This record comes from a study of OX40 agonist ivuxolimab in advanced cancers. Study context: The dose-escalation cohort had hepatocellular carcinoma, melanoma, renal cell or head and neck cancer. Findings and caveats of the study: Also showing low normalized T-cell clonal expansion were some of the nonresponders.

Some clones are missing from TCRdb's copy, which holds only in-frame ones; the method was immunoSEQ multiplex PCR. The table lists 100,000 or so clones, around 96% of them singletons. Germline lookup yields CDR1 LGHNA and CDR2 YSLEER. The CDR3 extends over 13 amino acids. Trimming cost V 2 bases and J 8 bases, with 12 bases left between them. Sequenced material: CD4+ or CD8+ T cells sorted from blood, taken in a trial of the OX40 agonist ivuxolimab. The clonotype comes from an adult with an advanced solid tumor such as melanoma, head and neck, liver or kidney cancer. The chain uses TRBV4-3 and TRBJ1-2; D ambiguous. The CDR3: CASSQLEGWGYTF. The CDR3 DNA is TGCGCCAGCAGCCAACTGGAGGGTTGGGGCTACACCTTC.